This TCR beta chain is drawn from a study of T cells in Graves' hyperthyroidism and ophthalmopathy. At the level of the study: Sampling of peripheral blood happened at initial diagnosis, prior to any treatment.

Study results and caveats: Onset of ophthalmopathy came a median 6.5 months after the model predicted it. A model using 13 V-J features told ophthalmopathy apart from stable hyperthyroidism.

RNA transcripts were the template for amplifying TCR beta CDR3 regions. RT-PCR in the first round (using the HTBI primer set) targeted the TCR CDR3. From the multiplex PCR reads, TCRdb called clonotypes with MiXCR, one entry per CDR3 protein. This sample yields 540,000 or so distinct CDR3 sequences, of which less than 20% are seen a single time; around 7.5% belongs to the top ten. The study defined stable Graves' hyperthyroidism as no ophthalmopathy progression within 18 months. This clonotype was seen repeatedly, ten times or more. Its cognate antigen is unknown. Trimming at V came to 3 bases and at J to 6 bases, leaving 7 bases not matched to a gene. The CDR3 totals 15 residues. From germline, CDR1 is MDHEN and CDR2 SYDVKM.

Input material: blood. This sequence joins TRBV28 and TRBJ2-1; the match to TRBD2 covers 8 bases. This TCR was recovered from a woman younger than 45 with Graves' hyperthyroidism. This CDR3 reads CASSLGGRTGNEQFF. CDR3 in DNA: TGTGCCAGCAGTTTGGGCGGGAGGACCGGCAATGAGCAGTTCTTC.